These 32 T cell receptor beta chains came from one sample sequenced in a study of cytomegalovirus exposure and HLA in healthy donors. TCRdb keeps only in-frame clones here, not all; method: immunoSEQ multiplex PCR. The sample shows fewer than 60,000 clones, around 93% of them seen only once. Sequencing was performed on PBMCs. These receptors were obtained from a young woman in good health and CMV-seropositive.

V is TRBV11-2 and J is TRBJ1-6; D ambiguous. The CDR3 is made up of 14 amino acids. V was cut by 4 bases and J by 3 bases, with 7 bases left in between. CDR1 SGHAT and CDR2 FQNNGV come from the germline V gene. CDR3 loop: CASSSGGYNSPLHF. The CDR3 DNA follows: TGTGCCAGCAGCTCCGGAGGCTATAATTCACCCCTCCACTTT.

This clone was seen once. The V and J genes are TRBV5-1 and TRBJ2-5; no firm D call. Germline loops: CDR1 SGHRS, CDR2 YFSETQ. V was cut by 4 bases and J by 4 bases, with 17 bases left in between. CDR3 length equals 15 residues. CDR3 in DNA: TGCGCCAGCAGCCCCGCCGGGTTAGCCCCAGAGACCCAGTACTTC. This sequence encodes CASSPAGLAPETQYF.

The chain uses TRBV19 and TRBJ1-2, with TRBD1 identical over 8 bases. V shed 3 bases and J 6 bases; nucleotides not matched to a gene: 6. Germline lookup yields CDR1 LNHDA and CDR2 SQIVND (reference sequence). The CDR3 has 14 amino acids. For the CDR3, the DNA is TGTGCCAGTAGTATTATAACAGGGGGTCATGGCTACACCTTC. Its protein is CASSIITGGHGYTF.

The gene calls are TRBV5-1 and TRBJ2-1; 11 bases are shared with TRBD1. Germline assignment: CDR1 SGHRS and CDR2 YFSETQ. There are 13 residues in the CDR3. Trimming at V came to 4 bases and at J to 10 bases, leaving 4 bases not matched to a gene. CDR3 sequence (DNA): TGCGCCAGCAGCGAGCGGACAGGGGGCGAGCAGTTCTTC. Amino acids: CASSERTGGEQFF.

The V and J genes are TRBV7-9 and TRBJ1-1; D unclear. V lost 2 bases, J lost 0 bases, and 13 bases lay in between. Germline loops: CDR1 SEHNR, CDR2 FQNEAQ (reference sequence). CDR3 length: 16 residues. The CDR3: CASSLLGGGMNTEAFF. For the CDR3, the DNA is TGTGCCAGCAGCTTACTAGGTGGAGGGATGAACACTGAAGCTTTCTTT.

This clone occurred once. The chain links TRBV6-1 to TRBJ2-1; 8 nucleotides match TRBD2. This CDR3 is 15 amino acids long. Losses at the gene ends were 2 bases for V and 6 bases for J; bases not matched to a gene: 6. The germline V gene has CDR1 MNHNS and CDR2 SASEGT. The DNA for the CDR3 is TGTGCCAGCAGTGAATGGGGACTAGAAGGCAATGAGCAGTTCTTC. It translates to CASSEWGLEGNEQFF.

This sequence joins TRBV4-3 and TRBJ1-6, with no clear D. V was clipped by 0 bases and J by 16 bases, with 10 bases between them. CDR3 length: 12 residues. From germline, CDR1 is LGHNA and CDR2 YSLEER. The CDR3 reads CASSQERGELHF. The CDR3 DNA is TGCGCCAGCAGCCAAGAGAGAGGAGAGCTCCACTTT.

The chain employs TRBV18 and TRBJ2-7, with 7 positions matching TRBD1. V lost 3 bases, J lost 2 bases, and 4 bases stayed unmatched. This CDR3 region has 14 residues. Germline V gene sequence: CDR1 KGHSH, CDR2 LQKENI. The CDR3 DNA reads as TGTGCCAGCTCACCGTCCGGGACAGCCTACGAGCAGTACTTC. Protein sequence: CASSPSGTAYEQYF.

The rearrangement links TRBV5-1 to TRBJ2-2; 10 bases agree with TRBD1. Trimming at V came to 5 bases and at J to 6 bases, leaving 7 bases not matched to a gene. The CDR3 length is 15 residues. Germline V gene lookup returns CDR1 SGHRS and CDR2 YFSETQ. CDR3 in amino acids: CASSRTGTGAGELFF. Here the CDR3 DNA reads TGCGCCAGCAGTAGAACCGGGACAGGGGCCGGGGAGCTGTTTTTT. The entire variable domain, with the rest obtained from reference TRBV5-1 and TRBJ2-2, is as follows: KAGVTQTPRYLIKTRGQQVTLSCSPISGHRSVSWYQQTPGQGLQFLFEYFSETQRNKGNFPGRFSGRQFSNSRSEMNVSTLELGDSALYLCASSRTGTGAGELFFGEGSRLTVL.

The chain has TRBV4-2 and TRBJ2-3; a possible D gene is TRBD2 (5 bases). Trimming cost V 1 base and J 1 base, with 12 bases left between them. Germline loops: CDR1 LGHNA, CDR2 YNFKEQ. This CDR3 is built from 16 residues. CDR3 in DNA: TGTGCCAGCAGCCAAGGGCTAGCCTTAGGCACAGATACGCAGTATTTT. Amino acids: CASSQGLALGTDTQYF.

The chain links TRBV4-1 to TRBJ1-1, with D possibly matching TRBD1 (6 bases). Germline V lookup: CDR1 MGHRA, CDR2 YSYEKL. The CDR3 spans 15 residues. The germline V and J ends were trimmed by 2 bases and 4 bases, with 14 bases remaining between them. The CDR3, as DNA: TGCGCCAGCAGCCAAAAAACAGGGTTTAGCACTGAAGCTTTCTTT. It specifies CASSQKTGFSTEAFF.

The V and J genes are TRBV7-9 and TRBJ1-2; TRBD1 is a possible D gene (5 bases). Germline assignment: CDR1 SEHNR and CDR2 FQNEAQ (reference sequence). CDR3 size: 13 residues. V gave up 3 bases and J gave up 6 bases, with 11 bases separating them. The CDR3 DNA reads TGTGCCAGCAGCTTGGGCAGGGCGGATGGCTACACCTTC. It translates to CASSLGRADGYTF.

The genes are TRBV9 and TRBJ1-6; D is undetermined. V was shortened by 0 bases and J by 10 bases, with 8 bases between the two germline ends. This CDR3 region has 13 residues. Germline values: CDR1 SGDLS, CDR2 YYNGEE. CDR3 region: CASSVATGSPLHF. DNA for the CDR3: TGTGCCAGCAGCGTAGCTACGGGATCACCCCTCCACTTT.

The rearrangement joins TRBV6-5 to TRBJ1-2; D is unclear. Germline CDR1 reads MNHEY; CDR2 reads SVGAGI. V was clipped by 6 bases and J by 7 bases, with 12 bases between them. The CDR3 contains 12 residues. CDR3 sequence (DNA): TGTGCCAGCAGGAGGGTTGAGAGTGGCTACACCTTC. Translated, it gives CASRRVESGYTF.

This chain's CDR3 is CASSQGRYNSPLHF. The CDR3 region has the DNA TGTGCCAGCTCCCAAGGGAGGTATAATTCACCCCTCCACTTT. The V gene is TRBV14, the J gene TRBJ1-6; no firm D call. Germline CDR1 SGHDN, CDR2 FVKESK. V lost 8 bases to trimming and J lost 4 bases, with 12 bases between them. The CDR3 length is 14 residues.

This chain connects TRBV9 to TRBJ1-1, with D tentatively TRBD1 (5 bases). In germline, CDR1 is SGDLS, CDR2 YYNGEE. This CDR3 is 15 amino acids long. V gave up 0 bases and J gave up 2 bases, with 11 bases separating them. The CDR3 nucleotides read TGTGCCAGCAGCGTAGCGTGGCAGGGCAACACTGAAGCTTTCTTT. Translated: CASSVAWQGNTEAFF.

The chain is built from TRBV5-4 and TRBJ1-2; no clear D. This CDR3 contains 14 residues. Trimming took 2 bases from V and 6 from J, leaving 14 bases between them. Germline CDR1 and CDR2: SGHNT and YYREEE (reference sequence). The CDR3 sequence is CASSFGREGHGYTF. CDR3 coding DNA: TGTGCCAGCAGCTTTGGGAGGGAGGGTCATGGCTACACCTTC. The complete variable domain, with remaining parts taken from reference TRBV5-4 and TRBJ1-2, reads ETGVTQSPTHLIKTRGQQVTLRCSSQSGHNTVSWYQQALGQGPQFIFQYYREEENGRGNFPPRFSGLQFPNYSSELNVNALELDDSALYLCASSFGREGHGYTFGSGTRLTVV.

The chain carries TRBV23-1 and TRBJ1-3; 9 nucleotides match TRBD1. TRBV23-1 is an ORF; its function is uncertain. Trimming took 2 bases from V and 4 from J; bases not matched to a gene: 6. The length of the CDR3 is 16 residues. CDR3 coding DNA: TGCGCCAGCAGTCAACCTCGACAGGGGGACGGAAACACCATATATTTT. It encodes CASSQPRQGDGNTIYF.

The V call is TRBV5-6, the J call TRBJ2-1; 7 nucleotides line up with TRBD2. The ends lost 4 bases at V and 7 bases at J; junction bases unmatched: 17. CDR1 SGHDT and CDR2 YYEEEE come from the germline V gene. This CDR3 comprises 17 residues. As DNA, the CDR3 is TGTGCCAGCAGCCCACCCATTCCGACTAGCCCCGGAAATGAGCAGTTCTTC. Residues: CASSPPIPTSPGNEQFF.

The chain couples TRBV14 to TRBJ2-5, with TRBD1 matching 7 bases. Trimming cost V 4 bases and J 9 bases; bases outside gene matches: 8. The germline gives CDR1 SGHDN, CDR2 FVKESK. There are 13 residues in the CDR3. The CDR3 DNA follows: TGTGCCAGCAGCCGGACAGGCCTAAGAGCCCAGTACTTC. Translated, it gives CASSRTGLRAQYF.

The rearrangement joins TRBV2 to TRBJ1-2; D is ambiguous. Trimming took off 7 bases at V and 0 bases at J, with 9 bases between the two ends. There are 13 residues in the CDR3. Germline CDR1 is SNHLY and CDR2 is FYNNEI. The CDR3 coding sequence is TGTGCCAGCAACGAACAGTCTAACTATGGCTACACCTTC. Translated, it gives CASNEQSNYGYTF.

The CDR3 coding sequence is TGTGCCAGCAGCCGACACGGACTAGCACACGAGCAGTACTTC. This gives the protein CASSRHGLAHEQYF. The chain combines TRBV28 with TRBJ2-7, with 8 bases that match TRBD2. This CDR3 region has 14 residues. Trimming removed 6 bases from V and 5 bases from J; junction bases left unmatched: 9. Germline lookup yields CDR1 MDHEN and CDR2 SYDVKM.

The V and J genes are TRBV19 and TRBJ2-7; 7 bases agree with TRBD1. Germline CDR1 reads LNHDA; CDR2 reads SQIVND (reference sequence). The CDR3 is 14 amino acids. Trimming took 6 bases from V and 1 from J; bases not matched to a gene: 6. DNA of the CDR3: TGTGCCAGTAGAGATAGGGACAGATCCTACGAGCAGTACTTC. The encoded protein is CASRDRDRSYEQYF. The whole variable domain, remainder taken from reference TRBV19 and TRBJ2-7, is DGGITQSPKYLFRKEGQNVTLSCEQNLNHDAMYWYRQDPGQGLRLIYYSQIVNDFQKGDIAEGYSVSREKKESFPLTVTSAQKNPTAFYLCASRDRDRSYEQYFGPGTRLTVT.

The chain links TRBV18 to TRBJ2-5; the match to TRBD2 covers 12 bases. With 4 bases clipped from V and 5 bases from J, the junction kept 5 bases outside the gene matches. The germline V gene encodes CDR1 KGHSH and CDR2 LQKENI. The length of the CDR3 is 15 residues. Here the CDR3 reads CASSRGLAGPETQYF. CDR3 DNA: TGTGCCAGCTCACGCGGACTAGCGGGGCCCGAGACCCAGTACTTC. The full variable domain, with the rest looked up from reference TRBV18 and TRBJ2-5, is NAGVMQNPRHLVRRRGQEARLRCSPMKGHSHVYWYRQLPEEGLKFMVYLQKENIIDESGMPKERFSAEFPKEGPSILRIQQVVRGDSAAYFCASSRGLAGPETQYFGPGTRLLVL.

The chain is built from TRBV4-1 and TRBJ1-6, with a tentative D call TRBD1 (6 bases). Trimming cost V 0 bases and J 0 bases, with 12 bases left between them. The germline V gene encodes CDR1 MGHRA and CDR2 YSYEKL. This CDR3 contains 18 residues. DNA for the CDR3: TGCGCCAGCAGCCAAGATGGCAGGGGCAGCTCCTATAATTCACCCCTCCACTTT. Translated, it gives CASSQDGRGSSYNSPLHF.

V is TRBV18 and J is TRBJ2-1; possibly TRBD1 for D (5 bases). Looked up from germline, CDR1 is KGHSH and CDR2 is LQKENI. This CDR3 comprises 15 residues. Trimming took off 0 bases at V and 4 bases at J, with 10 bases between the two ends. The CDR3: CASSPPGRGYNEQFF. DNA for the CDR3: TGTGCCAGCTCACCACCGGGAAGGGGATACAATGAGCAGTTCTTC.

The chain recombines TRBV2 with TRBJ1-1; D is unresolved. Germline CDR1 is SNHLY and CDR2 is FYNNEI. Deletions cut 7 bases from V and 3 bases from J, with 6 bases between. CDR3 size: 11 residues. The CDR3 sequence is CASTGDTEAFF. The CDR3 nucleotides are TGTGCCAGCACGGGAGACACTGAAGCTTTCTTT.

The chain carries TRBV5-5 and TRBJ2-5; tentative D call: TRBD2 (5 bases). CDR3 length: 14 residues. The germline V and J ends were trimmed by 1 base and 4 bases, with 11 bases remaining between them. Germline lookup yields CDR1 SGHKS and CDR2 YYEKEE (reference sequence). The CDR3 loop reads CASSLPGGRETQYF. The CDR3 coding sequence is TGTGCCAGCAGCTTGCCTGGAGGTAGAGAGACCCAGTACTTC.

This clone occurred a few times. The chain has TRBV5-5 and TRBJ1-2; 10 bases map to TRBD1. CDR1 is SGHKS, CDR2 YYEKEE, per germline (reference sequence). The CDR3 is 17 residues long. With 4 bases clipped from V and 1 base from J, the junction kept 10 bases outside the gene matches. Written as DNA, the CDR3 is TGTGCCAGCAGCGTCGGGACAGGGGCCTGGGATAACTATGGCTACACCTTC. Translation: CASSVGTGAWDNYGYTF.

This clone was picked up one time. The chain recombines TRBV30 with TRBJ2-1; tentatively, D is TRBD2 (6 bases). Trimming took off 8 bases at V and 2 bases at J, with 16 bases between the two ends. The CDR3 is made up of 14 amino acids. Germline CDR1 is GTSNPN and CDR2 is SVGIG (reference sequence). CDR3 nucleotides: TGTGCCACCCGGCGGGACGGTCCCTACAATGAGCAGTTCTTC. As protein: CATRRDGPYNEQFF.

This chain joins TRBV4-3 and TRBJ1-4; 9 bases line up with TRBD1. Trimming took 2 bases from V and 5 from J; bases not matched to a gene: 6. Germline V CDR1 and CDR2: LGHNA, YSLEER. The CDR3 length is 16 residues. The CDR3 loop reads CASSQNGQGINEKLFF. The DNA of the CDR3 is TGCGCCAGCAGCCAAAACGGACAGGGGATAAATGAAAAACTGTTTTTT.

The J gene is TRBJ2-5, the V gene TRBV29-1; 8 bases agree with TRBD1. V lost 8 bases, J lost 4 bases, and 6 bases stayed unmatched. CDR1 SQVTM and CDR2 ANQGSEA come from the germline V gene. The CDR3 sequence is 12 residues long. The DNA of the CDR3 is TGCAGCCCGGGACAGGCCGGAGAGACCCAGTACTTC. Translating gives CSPGQAGETQYF.